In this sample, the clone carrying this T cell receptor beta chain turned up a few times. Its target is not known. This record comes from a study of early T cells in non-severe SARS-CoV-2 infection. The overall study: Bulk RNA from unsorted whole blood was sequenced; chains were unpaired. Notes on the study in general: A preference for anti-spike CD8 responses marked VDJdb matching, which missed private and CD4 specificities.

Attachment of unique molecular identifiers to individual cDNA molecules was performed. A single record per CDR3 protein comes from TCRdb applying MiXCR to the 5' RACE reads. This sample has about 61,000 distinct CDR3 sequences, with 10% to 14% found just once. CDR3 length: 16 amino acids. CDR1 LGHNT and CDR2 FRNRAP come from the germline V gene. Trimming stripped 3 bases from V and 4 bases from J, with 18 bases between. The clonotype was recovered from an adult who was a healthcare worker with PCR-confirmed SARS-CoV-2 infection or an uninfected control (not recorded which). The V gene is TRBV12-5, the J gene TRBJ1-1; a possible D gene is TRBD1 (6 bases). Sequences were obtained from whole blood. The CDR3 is CASGFTSTGLGTEAFF. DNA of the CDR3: TGTGCTAGTGGTTTCACATCCACAGGGTTAGGCACTGAAGCTTTCTTT.